This TCR beta chain was profiled in a study of blood T cell repertoires in COVID-19 (dated by TCRdb to 2018 to 2020). For the study in its entirety: The collaborator samples originated in the United States, Italy and Spain and spanned the acute and convalescent phases of COVID-19. The dataset comprised deeply sampled blood TCRbeta repertoires from subjects exposed to, actively infected with, or recovered from COVID-19. The sample metadata nearly always contained a de-identified subject ID, COVID-19 status, age in years and sex. HLA class I and class II types, where available, came from metadata supplied by the sample provider rather than from assay-based typing. The material from the prospective study consisted of cDNA or gDNA derived from T cells, B-cell-depleted T cells, or PBMCs. The repertoires were released in a freely available public database intended as a resource for research on the immune response to SARS-CoV-2. Samples came from the ongoing ImmuneRACE study (first 160 participants) plus 1,254 subjects from 6 global collaborators. The paper as a whole reports these results and caveats: How much clinical and demographic metadata was included differed by source and by participant, and the metadata was provided uncurated.

TCRbeta CDR3 regions were amplified from genomic DNA using the immunoSEQ Assay, a bias-controlled multiplex PCR. For the original study's pipeline: Within the assay, amplification of reference gene primers was used to estimate how many nucleated cells each sample contained. Sequence reads were collapsed and filtered to measure the absolute abundance of every unique TCRbeta CDR3 rearrangement. Productive Simpson clonality was computed per sample as the square root of Simpson's diversity index over productive rearrangements. TCRdb stores this immuneACCESS table with in-frame sequences only. Part of the clones is absent; in the studies checked, under half of the shortfall reflects unresolved V genes, and no reason is known for the rest. The DNA gave D and trimming, while V, J and clone size come from that table. The sample yields tens of thousands of clones; 84% were counted once. The ten largest clones add up to about 1.4% of the sample.

The CDR3 has 15 amino acids, counting the end cysteine and phenylalanine. Only the CDR3 DNA is retained, 45 bases long and in frame from the first base. Taken from the germline V gene, the CDR1 and CDR2 loops are MDHEN and SYDVKM. Germline trimming amounts to 6 bases on V and 3 bases on J, with 10 as the count of junction bases outside the gene matches. Whole blood was collected in K2EDTA tubes by collaborating institutions according to the institutions' own protocols. For TCRbeta analysis, collaborators shipped samples as frozen whole blood, isolated PBMCs, or DNA extracted from either of those sample types. Worth noting for this clone: What this receptor recognizes is not known. Base quality data are lacking; no much larger clone is found one base away.

The chain couples TRBV28 to TRBJ1-2; TRBD1 lines up with 7 middle nucleotides. The origin of this receptor is a man aged 45 to 65 with acute or convalescent COVID-19. The sample taken for sequencing was peripheral blood. This receptor has the CDR3 CASRSMGQLYYGYTF. At the DNA level, the sequence is TGTGCCAGCAGATCGATGGGACAGCTGTACTATGGCTACACCTTC.